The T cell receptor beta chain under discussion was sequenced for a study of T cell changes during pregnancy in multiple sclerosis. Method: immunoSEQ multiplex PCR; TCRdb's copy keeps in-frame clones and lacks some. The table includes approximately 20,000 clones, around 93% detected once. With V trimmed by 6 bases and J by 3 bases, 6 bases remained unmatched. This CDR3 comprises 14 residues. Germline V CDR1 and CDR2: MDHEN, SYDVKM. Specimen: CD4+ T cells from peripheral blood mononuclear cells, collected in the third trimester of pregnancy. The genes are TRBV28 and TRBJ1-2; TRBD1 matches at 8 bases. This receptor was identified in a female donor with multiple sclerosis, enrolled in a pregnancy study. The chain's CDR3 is CASSPTGAYYGYTF. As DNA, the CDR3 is TGTGCCAGCAGCCCGACAGGGGCTTACTATGGCTACACCTTC.